These 29 T cell receptor beta chains share one sample of origin, sequenced in a study of shared clonotypes between healthy human individuals (dated by TCRdb to the early 2020s). The library came from the immunoSEQ multiplex PCR assay. Drawn from immuneACCESS, this table holds only the in-frame rearrangements with V and J called that TCRdb kept. Clones are partly lost; checked studies trace under half to an unresolved V gene and leave the rest unexplained. For this sample there are a few hundred thousand clones; approximately 65% appear just once. The top ten clonotypes cover over 8.5% of the sample. Sequencing was carried out using memory CD4+ T cells sorted from blood. The cell subset or site label here, explained by the study, means: CD45RA-negative fraction. The receptor set was obtained from a man aged 30 to 45 in good health.

The chain couples TRBV29-1 to TRBJ1-1, with 7 nucleotides matching TRBD1. Germline loops: CDR1 SQVTM, CDR2 ANQGSEA. J lost 1 base, V lost 7 bases, and 6 bases had no gene match. This CDR3 has 13 amino acids. The CDR3 DNA is TGCAGCGCCGCGGGACAGACGAACACTGAAGCTTTCTTT. This translates into CSAAGQTNTEAFF.

This rearrangement joins TRBV5-1 to TRBJ2-1; D is uncertain. CDR3 length equals 14 residues. Germline V gives CDR1 SGHRS, CDR2 YFSETQ. Trimming cost V 5 bases and J 1 base, with 10 bases left between them. The CDR3, as DNA: TGCGCCAGCAGGGGGTTAACATCCTACAATGAGCAGTTCTTC. Translating it yields CASRGLTSYNEQFF.

The V and J genes are TRBV6-5 and TRBJ1-3; D remains ambiguous. This CDR3 is 14 amino acids long. V dropped 4 bases and J dropped 0 bases, with 7 bases sitting between them. Germline CDR1 is MNHEY and CDR2 is SVGAGI. The CDR3 bases are TGTGCCAGCAGTTTAAGGATCTCTGGAAACACCATATATTTT. It is translated as CASSLRISGNTIYF.

The V and J genes are TRBV29-1 and TRBJ2-7; no clear D. CDR1 and CDR2 from the germline V gene are SQVTM and ANQGSEA. The CDR3 sequence is 14 residues long. V lost 0 bases and J lost 1, with 10 bases in between. The chain's CDR3 is CSVEDPSGSYEQYF. The DNA of the CDR3 is TGCAGCGTTGAAGATCCGTCGGGTTCCTACGAGCAGTACTTC.

J is TRBJ2-2 and V is TRBV6-4; 13 nucleotides line up with TRBD2. V trimming: 5 bases; J trimming: 4 bases; junction bases outside the gene matches: 7. The CDR3 spans 17 residues. The germline gives CDR1 MRHNA, CDR2 SNTAGT. The chain's CDR3 is CASSKLAGGRGTGELFF. CDR3 nucleotides: TGTGCCAGCAGTAAACTAGCGGGAGGGCGCGGCACCGGGGAGCTGTTTTTT.

This clone was recorded many times. This chain joins TRBV27 and TRBJ1-2, with 7 bases that match TRBD1. This CDR3 is built from 14 residues. CDR1 MNHEY and CDR2 SMNVEV come from the germline V gene (reference sequence). J was trimmed by 1 base and V by 8 bases; bases with no gene match: 7. CDR3 DNA sequence: TGTGCCAGCGCAGGGACAGCTCATAACTATGGCTACACCTTC. It is translated as CASAGTAHNYGYTF.

As concerns this clone: One end of the junction is discordant with germline, which a read error may explain. The V call is TRBV7-7, the J call TRBJ2-2; 8 positions agree with TRBD1. This CDR3 is built from 17 residues. Germline CDR1 and CDR2: SSHAT and FNYEAQ (reference sequence). The CDR3: CASSLGEIGQGHRELFF. CDR3 bases: TGTGCTAGCAGCTTAGGAGAAATAGGACAGGGTCATCGAGAGCTGTTTTTT.

This clone was recorded a few times. The J gene is TRBJ2-5, the V gene TRBV29-1, with 12 bases identical to TRBD2. The CDR3 length is 14 residues. Germline CDR1 and CDR2: SQVTM and ANQGSEA. J was trimmed by 5 bases and V by 5 bases; bases with no gene match: 6. CDR3 region: CSVLAGGYGETQYF. CDR3 DNA sequence: TGCAGCGTTCTAGCGGGAGGGTACGGGGAGACCCAGTACTTC.

There are a few counts of this clone. The chain couples TRBV11-3 to TRBJ1-1, with 7 bases identical to TRBD1. The junction had 8 bases not matched to a gene; V was cut back by 5 bases and J by 5 bases. The V gene's germline CDR1 is SGHNT and CDR2 YENEEA. This CDR3 is 14 amino acids long. This CDR3 is CASSPDRDRTEAFF. CDR3 in DNA: TGTGCCAGCAGCCCTGACAGGGATAGGACTGAAGCTTTCTTT.

This clone has a single count. The chain carries TRBV5-8 and TRBJ2-7; 9 bases are a match to TRBD2. CDR1 is SGHTS and CDR2 is YDEGEE in the germline V gene. This CDR3 comprises 16 residues. J gave up 2 bases and V 4 bases, and 10 bases lay outside the gene matches. The CDR3 DNA follows: TGTGCCAGCAGCAGTACCGGGACTAGCTTACCCTACGAGCAGTACTTC. Residues: CASSSTGTSLPYEQYF.

This clone was seen only a few times. J is TRBJ1-5 and V is TRBV19, with TRBD1 matching over 9 bases. The V gene's germline CDR1 is LNHDA and CDR2 SQIVND (reference sequence). Trimming at V came to 4 bases and at J to 3 bases, leaving 4 bases not matched to a gene. CDR3 length equals 15 residues. CDR3 nucleotides: TGTGCCAGTAGTAAGGGACAGGGACTCAATCAGCCCCAGCATTTT. Protein sequence: CASSKGQGLNQPQHF.

This clone was detected ten times or more. The sample has other DNA sequences that encode this CDR3 too. The genes are TRBV23-1 and TRBJ2-1; D is uncertain. TRBV23-1 is sorted into the ORF group, with uncertain function. The CDR3 is 16 residues long. The V end lost 2 bases, the J end lost 0 bases, and 11 bases lay between the germline ends. In DNA form, the CDR3 reads TGCGCCAGCAGTCAAAGGGCCGTCAGCTCCTACAATGAGCAGTTCTTC. This encodes CASSQRAVSSYNEQFF.

This chain joins TRBV7-2 and TRBJ1-3; unclear D gene. Looked up from germline, CDR1 is SGHTA and CDR2 is FQGNSA. V was trimmed by 4 bases and J by 0 bases, leaving 7 bases between them. The CDR3 consists of 14 residues. In DNA, the CDR3 is TGTGCCAGCAGCTCTCAGCGCTCTGGAAACACCATATATTTT. It is translated as CASSSQRSGNTIYF.

This chain uses TRBV7-2 with TRBJ2-3; D may be TRBD1 (6 bases). This CDR3 contains 16 residues. Per germline, CDR1 SGHTA and CDR2 FQGNSA. Deletions cut 4 bases from V and 2 bases from J, with 16 bases between. This CDR3 reads CASSSPGHLNTDTQYF. For the CDR3, the DNA is TGTGCCAGCAGCTCCCCGGGACACCTTAACACAGATACGCAGTATTTT.

The chain employs TRBV5-1 and TRBJ1-2; 7 nucleotides line up with TRBD1. The germline V gene has CDR1 SGHRS and CDR2 YFSETQ. V lost 0 bases and J lost 4; bases outside the gene matches: 3. The CDR3 extends over 14 amino acids. The DNA of the CDR3 is TGCGCCAGCAGCTTGGGCCAGGGGGTCTATGGCTACACCTTC. This translates into CASSLGQGVYGYTF.

This clone was seen just once. The rearrangement links TRBV5-1 to TRBJ2-6; tentative D call: TRBD1 (6 bases). The CDR3 is made up of 15 amino acids. The V end lost 4 bases, the J end lost 2 bases, and 10 bases lay between the germline ends. The germline CDR1 and CDR2 sequences are SGHRS and YFSETQ. The CDR3 sequence: CASSQTGTGANVLTF. CDR3 nucleotide sequence: TGCGCCAGCAGCCAGACAGGAACTGGGGCCAACGTCCTGACTTTC.

DNA for the CDR3: TGTGCCAGTAGTCTTGAGGGCAGGGCGATCCTTGGTCAGCCCCAGCATTTT. Protein: CASSLEGRAILGQPQHF. The chain links TRBV19 to TRBJ1-5, with D perhaps matching TRBD1 (5 bases). Germline V gene lookup returns CDR1 LNHDA and CDR2 SQIVND (reference sequence). Trimming stripped 5 bases from V and 6 bases from J, with 23 bases between. This CDR3 is 17 amino acids long.

The chain employs TRBV27 and TRBJ1-1; D possibly corresponds to TRBD1 (5 bases). V lost 6 bases to trimming and J lost 4 bases, with 9 bases between them. The germline gives CDR1 MNHEY, CDR2 SMNVEV (reference sequence). This CDR3 contains 12 residues. Here the CDR3 DNA reads TGTGCCAGCAGCTGGGGGGGCACTGAAGCTTTCTTT. It yields the protein CASSWGGTEAFF.

The rearrangement uses TRBV6-6 and TRBJ2-2, with D maybe TRBD1 (6 bases). CDR3 length: 14 amino acids. Germline CDR1 reads MNHNY; CDR2 reads SVGAGI (reference sequence). V lost 6 bases, J lost 4 bases, and 12 bases lay in between. The CDR3 coding sequence is TGTGCCAGCAGAACAACAGGGTCCACCGGGGAGCTGTTTTTT. Its translation is CASRTTGSTGELFF.

This chain uses TRBV6-5 with TRBJ1-2, with TRBD1 matching 9 bases. Germline assignment: CDR1 MNHEY and CDR2 SVGAGI. Trimming removed 6 bases from V and 1 base from J; junction bases left unmatched: 6. This CDR3 region has 15 residues. For the CDR3, the DNA is TGTGCCAGCAGGTTCGGGACAGGGCTTAACTATGGCTACACCTTC. Amino acid sequence: CASRFGTGLNYGYTF.

This clone was seen only once. The CDR3 sequence: CASTNAPGPRQPQHF. The CDR3 DNA is TGTGCCAGTACCAACGCCCCGGGTCCCCGACAGCCCCAGCATTTT. V gene TRBV19 combines with J gene TRBJ1-5; no reliable D call. Germline V gene data show CDR1 as LNHDA and CDR2 as SQIVND (reference sequence). V shed 7 bases and J shed 7 bases, with 20 bases lying between them. This CDR3 is built from 15 residues.

V usage is TRBV21-1 and J usage is TRBJ1-1; TRBD1, the D gene given by the table, was not confirmed from the DNA. TRBV21-1 constitutes a pseudogene. This CDR3 contains 14 residues. CDR3 residues: CASRDRLKNTEAFF. CDR3 bases: TGTGCCAGCAGGGACAGACTGAAGAACACTGAAGCTTTCTTT.

CDR3 sequence (DNA): TGTGCCAGCAGTTTACAGCCCCTTTCGAGGGAGCAGTACTTC. Translating it yields CASSLQPLSREQYF. The chain carries TRBV28 and TRBJ2-7, with D unresolved. Germline V gene sequence: CDR1 MDHEN, CDR2 SYDVKM. Trimming left V 2 bases short and J 7 bases short, with 15 bases between. There are 14 residues in the CDR3.

The V gene is TRBV19, the J gene TRBJ2-7; 7 bases are shared with TRBD1. The CDR3 consists of 14 residues. The V segment lost 5 bases and the J segment 3 bases; nucleotides outside the gene matches: 7. Germline CDR1 and CDR2: LNHDA and SQIVND (reference sequence). The CDR3 spells CASSQAGGIYEQYF. In nucleotides, the CDR3 is TGTGCCAGTAGTCAGGCAGGGGGTATCTACGAGCAGTACTTC.

This clone turned up a few times. This chain links TRBV29-1 with TRBJ2-3, with 14 bases fitting TRBD2. The CDR3 contains 18 residues. Looked up from germline, CDR1 is SQVTM and CDR2 is ANQGSEA. Trimming took 7 bases from V and 5 from J; bases not matched to a gene: 17. This chain's CDR3 is CSAPPQAGTSGSRDTQYF. CDR3 bases: TGCAGCGCCCCCCCCCAGGCCGGGACTAGCGGGAGTAGAGATACGCAGTATTTT.

There are many counts of this clone. V usage is TRBV5-1 and J usage is TRBJ2-3, with D perhaps TRBD2 (6 bases). Trimming cost V 4 bases and J 4 bases, with 13 bases left between them. Germline V lookup: CDR1 SGHRS, CDR2 YFSETQ. This CDR3 has 14 amino acids. CDR3 in DNA: TGCGCCAGCAGCCGGTCGGGGGAAGCAGATACGCAGTATTTT. The encoded protein is CASSRSGEADTQYF.

This clone was counted between two and nine times. This chain uses TRBV15 with TRBJ1-4, with D possibly TRBD1 on 6 matching bases. The CDR3 consists of 15 residues. V was cut by 0 bases and J by 11 bases, with 16 bases left in between. Germline lookup yields CDR1 LNHNV and CDR2 YYDKDF (reference sequence). The CDR3 DNA follows: TGTGCCACCAGCAGAGAGGAACAGGGTCGAGCCAAACTGTTTTTT. It is translated as CATSREEQGRAKLFF.

The genes are TRBV5-1 and TRBJ2-1, with 8 nucleotides matching TRBD1. Germline lookup yields CDR1 SGHRS and CDR2 YFSETQ. V shed 4 bases, J shed 6 bases, and the junction held 12 bases outside the gene matches. The CDR3 covers 16 residues. The CDR3 protein is CASSTGTGMGVNEQFF. CDR3 in DNA: TGCGCCAGCAGCACCGGGACAGGAATGGGGGTCAATGAGCAGTTCTTC.

The genes are TRBV7-6 and TRBJ2-2; 9 nucleotides agree with TRBD1. The CDR3 spans 16 residues. The V segment lost 5 bases and the J segment 6 bases; nucleotides outside the gene matches: 10. Looked up from germline, CDR1 is SGHVS and CDR2 is FNYEAQ. The CDR3 coding sequence is TGTGCCAGCAGCGACCGGGACAGGGCTTTTCCCGGGGAGCTGTTTTTT. Encoded protein: CASSDRDRAFPGELFF.